This T cell receptor (beta chain) was retrieved from a study of patients and donors after allogeneic stem cell transplantation. This clonotype appeared many times. MiXCR, run by TCRdb on the RT-PCR reads, gives a single entry per CDR3 protein. Here the sample spans almost 20,000 distinct CDR3 sequences, around 4.5% being singletons. Germline V gives CDR1 SGHRS, CDR2 YFSETQ. This CDR3 spans 15 amino acids. V lost 4 bases and J lost 0, with 13 bases in between. The TCR comes from a human donor who was either an allogeneic HSCT recipient or a stem cell or donor lymphocyte infusion donor (not recorded which). It is not recorded whose cells these are; they may come from a transplant donor. This rearrangement joins TRBV5-1 to TRBJ1-1, with D unresolved. The sequenced sample consisted of blood, either unsorted or a sorted T cell fraction (not recorded which). The CDR3 DNA reads as TGCGCCAGCAGCCCCGATATAAACCTGAACACTGAAGCTTTCTTT. Its protein product is CASSPDINLNTEAFF.